These 3 T cell receptor beta chains were all obtained from the same sample, sequenced in a study of beta chain features in type 1 diabetes. Expressed TCRB transcripts were sequenced, since all the RNA that had been isolated was reverse transcribed. The protocol was immunoSEQ multiplex PCR, while the TCRdb copy is restricted to in-frame clones and leaves out a portion. Of tens of thousands of clones listed, about three fifths are singletons. Source material: Tregs from blood. These TCRs come from a woman aged 18-30 years in good health.

This clone was detected only a few times. The V gene is TRBV5-1, the J gene TRBJ2-1; D remains unclear. Germline CDR1 SGHRS, CDR2 YFSETQ. This CDR3 has 12 amino acids. V was trimmed by 4 bases and J by 9 bases, leaving 11 bases between them. CDR3 protein: CASSLLRGEQFF. The CDR3 region has the DNA TGCGCCAGCAGCCTATTACGCGGTGAGCAGTTCTTC.

The chain combines TRBV5-6 with TRBJ1-6, with a tentative D call TRBD1 (6 bases). The V gene's germline CDR1 is SGHDT and CDR2 YYEEEE. The V and J ends lost 0 bases and 10 bases respectively, with 17 bases between them. The CDR3 totals 16 residues. CDR3 DNA: TGTGCCAGCAGCTTGGCGGCCCAGGGGAGTCGATCACCCCTCCACTTT. Protein: CASSLAAQGSRSPLHF.

The rearrangement links TRBV10-3 to TRBJ2-3, with 12 bases fitting TRBD2. The V gene end was trimmed by 6 bases and the J gene end by 5 bases; junction bases not matched to a gene: 21. The CDR3 totals 20 residues. Germline lookup yields CDR1 ENHRY and CDR2 SYGVKD. The CDR3 DNA sequence: TGTGCCATCAGGAAAGGACTAGCGGGGTCCCCCCGGTCCGCATTAGATACGCAGTATTTT. It yields the protein CAIRKGLAGSPRSALDTQYF.